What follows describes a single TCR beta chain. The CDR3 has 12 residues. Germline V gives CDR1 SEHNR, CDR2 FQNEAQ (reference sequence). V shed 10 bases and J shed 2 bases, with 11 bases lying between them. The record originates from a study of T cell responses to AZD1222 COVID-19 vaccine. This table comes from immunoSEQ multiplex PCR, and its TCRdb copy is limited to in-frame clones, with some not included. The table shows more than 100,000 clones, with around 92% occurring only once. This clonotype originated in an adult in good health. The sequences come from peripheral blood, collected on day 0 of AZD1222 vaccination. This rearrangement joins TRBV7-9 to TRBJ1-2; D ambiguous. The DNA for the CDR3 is TGTGCCACCCTCCAGATAAACTATGGCTACACCTTC. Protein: CATLQINYGYTF.